This entry lists 17 T cell receptor beta chains sequenced from one sample in a study of CD8+ T cells in alopecia areata. Specified treatment: oral pan-JAK inhibitor, 5-10 mg twice daily. Sequencing relied on a cDNA template that was reverse transcribed from extracted RNA. Generated by immunoSEQ multiplex PCR, the TCRdb table keeps only in-frame clones and is missing some. The sample lists 200,000 to 250,000 clones, around two fifths occurring once. The sequences come from CD4+ T cells sorted from blood, collected at week 34, from a patient treated with tofacitinib. Every receptor here comes from a human donor with alopecia areata.

This rearrangement joins TRBV7-2 to TRBJ1-5, with D possibly being TRBD1 (5 bases). Deletions cut 4 bases from V and 9 bases from J, with 16 bases between. CDR3 length: 14 amino acids. Germline CDR1 is SGHTA and CDR2 is FQGNSA. DNA for the CDR3: TGTGCCAGCAGCTGGGGGTCCGGGGGACCGCCCCAGCATTTT. It yields the protein CASSWGSGGPPQHF.

The J gene is TRBJ1-2, the V gene TRBV6-1; D is unresolved. The ends were cut back, 2 bases at V and 2 bases at J, with 21 bases in the middle. CDR1 and CDR2 from the germline V gene are MNHNS and SASEGT. This CDR3 has 18 residues. CDR3 region: CASSERSGAVRRNYGYTF. In DNA, the CDR3 is TGTGCCAGCAGTGAACGGTCGGGAGCAGTACGAAGGAACTATGGCTACACCTTC.

This clone was picked up one time. The CDR3 region is CAWSVQGRTEAFF. CDR3 DNA sequence: TGTGCCTGGAGTGTACAGGGGAGGACTGAAGCTTTCTTT. The chain has TRBV30 and TRBJ1-1, with TRBD1 matching 7 bases. The CDR3 sequence is 13 residues long. CDR1 and CDR2 from the germline V gene are GTSNPN and SVGIG (reference sequence). Trimming took 0 bases from V and 5 from J; bases not matched to a gene: 3.

The V gene is TRBV7-9, the J gene TRBJ1-2; the D is unclear. CDR1 is SEHNR, CDR2 FQNEAQ, per germline (reference sequence). V lost 4 bases to trimming and J lost 2 bases, with 11 bases between them. The CDR3 length is 14 residues. CDR3 loop: CASSYLDGNYGYTF. Written as DNA, the CDR3 is TGTGCCAGCAGCTACCTTGACGGCAACTATGGCTACACCTTC.

This clone turned up a few times. The chain recombines TRBV7-9 with TRBJ2-3; a weak D match, TRBD2 (5 bases). With 1 base removed from V and 0 bases from J, the gap between germline ends came to 11 bases. The germline V gene has CDR1 SEHNR and CDR2 FQNEAQ (reference sequence). This CDR3 comprises 16 residues. This chain's CDR3 is CASSLGGASSTDTQYF. The CDR3 DNA follows: TGTGCCAGCAGCTTAGGGGGAGCGTCTAGCACAGATACGCAGTATTTT.

The chain employs TRBV5-4 and TRBJ1-4; D possibly corresponds to TRBD1 (5 bases). Looked up from germline, CDR1 is SGHNT and CDR2 is YYREEE (reference sequence). The V end was cut by 1 base, the J end by 7 bases, with 14 bases between. CDR3 size: 15 residues. For the CDR3, the DNA is TGTGCCAGCAGCTTGTCGCAGGGCGGCGTTGAAAAACTGTTTTTT. Protein product: CASSLSQGGVEKLFF.

The V and J genes are TRBV29-1 and TRBJ2-5; 9 nucleotides align to TRBD1. CDR3 size: 12 residues. Germline assignment: CDR1 SQVTM and CDR2 ANQGSEA. The CDR3 protein is CSSGQGRETQYF. CDR3 sequence (DNA): TGCAGTTCTGGACAGGGGAGGGAGACCCAGTACTTC.

There are a few counts of this clone. This chain links TRBV30 with TRBJ2-6, with 8 bases that match TRBD1. Looked up from germline, CDR1 is GTSNPN and CDR2 is SVGIG (reference sequence). With V trimmed by 5 bases and J by 2 bases, 5 bases remained unmatched. This CDR3 spans 15 amino acids. The chain's CDR3 is CAWDRGGAGANVLTF. As DNA, the CDR3 is TGTGCCTGGGACAGGGGAGGAGCTGGGGCCAACGTCCTGACTTTC. Full variable domain (remainder filled in from reference TRBV30 and TRBJ2-6): SQTIHQWPATLVQPVGSPLSLECTVEGTSNPNLYWYRQAAGRGLQLLFYSVGIGQISSEVPQNLSASRPQDRQFILSSKKLLLSDSGFYLCAWDRGGAGANVLTFGAGSRLTVL.

This clone was counted between two and nine times. The J gene is TRBJ1-2, the V gene TRBV4-1; 7 bases line up with TRBD1. CDR3 size: 17 residues. CDR1 and CDR2 (germline): MGHRA, YSYEKL. V trimming: 2 bases; J trimming: 3 bases; junction bases outside the gene matches: 12. CDR3 in amino acids: CASSQTEANRGYYGYTF. CDR3 in DNA: TGCGCCAGCAGCCAAACGGAGGCTAACAGGGGCTACTATGGCTACACCTTC.

The V and J genes are TRBV7-9 and TRBJ2-7; the D gene is possibly TRBD2 (5 bases). Germline CDR1 and CDR2: SEHNR and FQNEAQ (reference sequence). The CDR3 extends over 16 amino acids. V was trimmed by 5 bases and J by 3 bases, leaving 20 bases between them. The CDR3, as DNA: TGTGCCAGCAGCGCTGTCCTTCACGGGGTGGACTACGAGCAGTACTTC. Residues: CASSAVLHGVDYEQYF. Filled out from reference TRBV7-9 and TRBJ2-7, the complete variable domain reads DTGVSQNPRHKITKRGQNVTFRCDPISEHNRLYWYRQTLGQGPEFLTYFQNEAQLEKSRLLSDRFSAERPKGSFSTLEIQRTEQGDSAMYLCASSAVLHGVDYEQYFGPGTRLTVT.

This clone has a handful of counts. The chain links TRBV19 to TRBJ1-3; D unclear. There are 15 residues in the CDR3. Trimming removed 7 bases from V and 3 bases from J, with 16 bases in between. Germline values: CDR1 LNHDA, CDR2 SQIVND (reference sequence). CDR3 DNA: TGTGCCAGTACCCTGGCAGACGCTCTTGGAAACACCATATATTTT. This gives the protein CASTLADALGNTIYF.

The chain carries TRBV2 and TRBJ2-6, with unresolved D. V lost 3 bases and J lost 0, with 6 bases in between. CDR3 length: 15 residues. Germline V CDR1 and CDR2: SNHLY, FYNNEI. CDR3 DNA sequence: TGTGCCAGCAGTGACTTAGACTCTGGGGCCAACGTCCTGACTTTC. This sequence encodes CASSDLDSGANVLTF.

This clone has more than one count but fewer than ten. V and J are TRBV11-2 and TRBJ1-5, with 11 positions matching TRBD1. This CDR3 has 15 amino acids. Germline loops: CDR1 SGHAT, CDR2 FQNNGV. J lost 5 bases, V lost 5 bases, and 5 bases had no gene match. CDR3 sequence reads: CASSARTGGDQPQHF. Written as DNA, the CDR3 is TGTGCCAGCAGCGCGAGGACAGGGGGCGATCAGCCCCAGCATTTT.

The J gene is TRBJ1-1, the V gene TRBV10-3, with D perhaps TRBD1 (5 bases). This CDR3 region has 15 residues. CDR1 and CDR2 from the germline V gene are ENHRY and SYGVKD. V was shortened by 0 bases and J by 0 bases, with 8 bases between the two germline ends. This CDR3 is CAISESRGMNTEAFF. CDR3 nucleotide sequence: TGTGCCATCAGTGAGTCGAGGGGAATGAACACTGAAGCTTTCTTT.

This clone has just one count. CDR3 DNA: TGTGCCAGCTCACTCCTGGACAGGGGAGCTTTCTTT. This codes for CASSLLDRGAFF. This chain connects TRBV18 to TRBJ1-1; 9 bases line up with TRBD1. The CDR3 is 12 amino acids. Germline CDR1 is KGHSH and CDR2 is LQKENI. V lost 4 bases and J lost 10; bases outside the gene matches: 4.

This clone was seen only a few times. The V gene is TRBV27, the J gene TRBJ2-7; possibly TRBD1 for D (6 bases). The length of the CDR3 is 14 residues. The V gene lost 7 bases and the J gene lost 4 bases, with 17 bases spanning the gap. Looked up from germline, CDR1 is MNHEY and CDR2 is SMNVEV (reference sequence). CDR3 residues: CASTQGTPPYEQYF. The CDR3, as DNA: TGTGCCAGCACCCAGGGGACACCCCCTTACGAGCAGTACTTC.

This clone turned up a few times. J is TRBJ2-7 and V is TRBV10-3, with TRBD2 as a possible D gene (5 bases). The CDR3 contains 12 residues. Looked up from germline, CDR1 is ENHRY and CDR2 is SYGVKD. V lost 2 bases, J lost 9 bases, and 11 bases lay in between. The CDR3 loop is CAISEGSASQYF. In nucleotides, the CDR3 is TGTGCCATCAGTGAGGGTAGCGCGTCGCAGTACTTC.